The clone carrying this T cell receptor beta chain was found many times. The data originate from a study of T cells in Graves' hyperthyroidism and ophthalmopathy. This CDR3 region has 17 residues. V trimming: 4 bases; J trimming: 7 bases; junction bases outside the gene matches: 10. Germline CDR1 SGHRS, CDR2 YFSETQ. There were TCR beta CDR3 regions amplified from RNA transcripts. The HTBI primer set was used in a first-round RT-PCR of the TCR CDR3. TCRdb called the multiplex PCR reads again in MiXCR, with one record for every CDR3 protein. The repertoire holds 220,000 or so distinct CDR3 sequences, with less than 20% as singletons.

The source material was blood. The TCR sequence derives from a woman under 30 with Graves' ophthalmopathy. The chain links TRBV5-1 to TRBJ2-3; TRBD2 aligns across 15 bases. The DNA for the CDR3 is TGCGCCAGCAGCGACGGACTAGCGGGAGGGGGTATGAATACGCAGTATTTT. Its translation is CASSDGLAGGGMNTQYF.